This paragraph reports one TCR beta chain. Trimming pared 4 bases from V and 3 bases from J, leaving 7 bases between. The CDR3 spans 13 residues. Molecular barcoding with unique molecular identifiers was used for the TCRbeta library. TCRdb redid the calling of the PCR reads with MiXCR, one entry per CDR3 protein. The sample comprises some 300,000 distinct CDR3 sequences, under 13% of which are singletons, and 2% to 2.5% rests with the top ten. This specimen belongs to a study of T-cell reconstitution after alpha-beta-depleted transplantation in children. Sequenced material: PBMCs from the stem cell graft donor, taken from the stem cell graft. J is TRBJ1-5 and V is TRBV12-3 or TRBV12-4; D is uncertain. The sequence came from a human donor who donated a stem cell graft to a child with acute lymphoblastic leukemia. The CDR3 loop is CASSSDHNQPQHF. The CDR3 nucleotides read TGTGCCAGCAGTTCGGACCACAATCAGCCCCAGCATTTT.